This T cell receptor beta chain was retrieved from a study of yellow fever vaccine responses in identical twins. Broader study findings: In identical twins, vaccine T cell responses appeared partly shared and partly individual.

Between the trimmed V and J ends, which lost 7 bases and 7 bases, there was a span of 11 bases. The CDR3 loop spans 12 amino acids. Germline CDR1 reads PRHDT; CDR2 reads FYEKMQ (reference sequence). TCRdb re-called the RT-PCR reads with MiXCR, one entry per CDR3 protein. The sample includes 2,500 or so distinct CDR3 sequences, over 80% of them seen just once. Notes on this clonotype: Its antigen is unknown.

The TCR sequence derives from a woman aged 18-30 years who received the yellow fever vaccine. The chain links TRBV13 to TRBJ1-3; D is unresolved. The sample consisted of T cells from blood (PBMCs), unsorted or a sorted subset (not recorded which), taken before or after yellow fever vaccination (not recorded which). Here the CDR3 reads CASISVGNTIYF. CDR3 nucleotide sequence: TGTGCCAGCATCTCCGTTGGGAACACCATATATTTT. Full variable domain (remainder filled in from reference TRBV13 and TRBJ1-3): AAGVIQSPRHLIKEKRETATLKCYPIPRHDTVYWYQQGPGQDPQFLISFYEKMQSDKGSIPDRFSAQQFSDYHSELNMSSLELGDSALYFCASISVGNTIYFGEGSWLTVV.